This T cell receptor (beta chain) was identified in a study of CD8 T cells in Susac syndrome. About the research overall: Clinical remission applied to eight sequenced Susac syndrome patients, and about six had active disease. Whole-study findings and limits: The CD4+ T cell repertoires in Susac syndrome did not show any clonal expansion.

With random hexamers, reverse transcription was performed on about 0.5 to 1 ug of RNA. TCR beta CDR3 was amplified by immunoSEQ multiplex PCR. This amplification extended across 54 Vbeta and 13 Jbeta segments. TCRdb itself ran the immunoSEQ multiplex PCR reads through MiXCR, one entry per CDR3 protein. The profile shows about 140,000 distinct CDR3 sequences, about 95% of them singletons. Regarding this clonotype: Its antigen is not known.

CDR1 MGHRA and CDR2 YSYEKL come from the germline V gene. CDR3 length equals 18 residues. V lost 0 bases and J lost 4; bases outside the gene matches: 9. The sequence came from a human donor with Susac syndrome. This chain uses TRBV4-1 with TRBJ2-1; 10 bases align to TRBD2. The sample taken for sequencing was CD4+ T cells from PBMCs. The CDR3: CASSQDEVAGGIYNEQFF. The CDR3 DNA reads TGCGCCAGCAGCCAAGATGAGGTAGCGGGAGGAATTTACAATGAGCAGTTCTTC.